Listed here are 32 T cell receptor beta chains from one sample, sequenced in a study of CD8 T cells in Susac syndrome. With random hexamers, about 0.5 to 1 ug RNA was reverse transcribed. TCRdb called the immunoSEQ multiplex PCR reads again in MiXCR, with one record for every CDR3 protein. The sample records roughly 190,000 distinct CDR3 sequences, 90% to 95% being singletons. Sequenced: CD4+ T cells from PBMCs. The source of these receptors is a human donor with Susac syndrome.

The gene calls are TRBV20-1 and TRBJ2-4, with TRBD2 matching 13 bases. The V segment lost 5 bases and the J segment 3 bases; nucleotides outside the gene matches: 4. Germline V lookup: CDR1 DFQATT, CDR2 SNEGSKA (reference sequence). This CDR3 is 15 amino acids long. The DNA of the CDR3 is TGCAGTGCTGGAAGGACTAGCGGGAGCAAAAACATTCAGTACTTC. Residues: CSAGRTSGSKNIQYF.

The chain recombines TRBV28 with TRBJ2-2, with a possible D match to TRBD1 (7 bases). In germline, CDR1 is MDHEN, CDR2 SYDVKM. The length of the CDR3 is 14 residues. Trimming shortened V by 3 bases and J by 7 bases, and 12 bases separated the two germline ends. The DNA of the CDR3 is TGTGCCAGCAGTTTGACAGGGCGGGGCGGGGAGCTGTTTTTT. Translating gives CASSLTGRGGELFF. Looking up the rest from reference TRBV28 and TRBJ2-2 gives the full variable domain: DVKVTQSSRYLVKRTGEKVFLECVQDMDHENMFWYRQDPGLGLRLIYFSYDVKMKEKGDIPEGYSVSREKKERFSLILESASTNQTSMYLCASSLTGRGGELFFGEGSRLTVL.

This chain joins TRBV20-1 and TRBJ2-3; TRBD2 might be the D (6 bases). CDR1 and CDR2 from the germline V gene are DFQATT and SNEGSKA (reference sequence). Trimming took 5 bases from V and 0 from J, leaving 18 bases between them. The CDR3 sequence is 16 residues long. The CDR3 loop reads CSAYLGGAGSTDTQYF. CDR3 DNA: TGCAGTGCTTACCTTGGGGGAGCGGGTAGCACAGATACGCAGTATTTT.

The V call is TRBV19, the J call TRBJ2-1; 10 positions match TRBD2. The CDR3 has 13 residues. The V gene's germline CDR1 is LNHDA and CDR2 SQIVND (reference sequence). V shed 10 bases, J shed 4 bases, and the junction held 4 bases outside the gene matches. CDR3 in amino acids: CATELAGYNEQFF. The DNA for the CDR3 is TGTGCCACCGAACTAGCGGGATACAATGAGCAGTTCTTC.

The chain carries TRBV30 and TRBJ1-5, with D unclear. The CDR3 runs 14 residues. V lost 3 bases to trimming and J lost 1 base, with 10 bases between them. Per the germline V gene, CDR1 is GTSNPN and CDR2 is SVGIG (reference sequence). The CDR3 reads CAWSKGRSNQPQHF. DNA for the CDR3: TGTGCCTGGAGCAAGGGAAGGAGCAATCAGCCCCAGCATTTT.

This clonotype occurred once. The V and J genes are TRBV5-6 and TRBJ2-7, with D possibly being TRBD2 (5 bases). CDR1 and CDR2 from the germline V gene are SGHDT and YYEEEE. With 1 base removed from V and 6 bases from J, the gap between germline ends came to 17 bases. The CDR3 is 15 residues long. CDR3 region: CASSLKYEGLGEQYF. For the CDR3, the DNA is TGTGCCAGCAGCTTGAAATACGAGGGTTTAGGCGAGCAGTACTTC. The complete variable domain, with remaining parts taken from reference TRBV5-6 and TRBJ2-7, reads DAGVTQSPTHLIKTRGQQVTLRCSPKSGHDTVSWYQQALGQGPQFIFQYYEEEERQRGNFPDRFSGHQFPNYSSELNVNALLLGDSALYLCASSLKYEGLGEQYFGPGTRLTVT.

The chain combines TRBV18 with TRBJ2-2; tentatively, D is TRBD1 (6 bases). Germline lookup yields CDR1 KGHSH and CDR2 LQKENI. Between the trimmed V and J ends, which lost 2 bases and 5 bases, there was a span of 15 bases. The CDR3 covers 16 residues. The CDR3 DNA follows: TGTGCCAGCTCACCAAGCGAACAGGGAAATACCGGGGAGCTGTTTTTT. This encodes CASSPSEQGNTGELFF.

The chain combines TRBV9 with TRBJ1-6, with TRBD1 matching over 8 bases. V lost 5 bases, J lost 6 bases, and 10 bases stayed unmatched. The CDR3 extends over 16 amino acids. Germline-derived CDR1 and CDR2 are SGDLS and YYNGEE. The CDR3: CASSQAGGLGNSPLHF. CDR3 bases: TGTGCCAGCAGTCAAGCAGGGGGCTTGGGTAATTCACCCCTCCACTTT.

The rearrangement links TRBV19 to TRBJ2-3; weak D call: TRBD1 (6 bases). Germline CDR1 and CDR2: LNHDA and SQIVND (reference sequence). The CDR3 extends over 14 amino acids. V lost 3 bases and J 2 bases, leaving 9 bases between the germline ends. CDR3 sequence reads: CASSMDRATDTQYF. The CDR3 DNA follows: TGTGCCAGTAGTATGGACAGAGCCACAGATACGCAGTATTTT.

The gene calls are TRBV7-8 and TRBJ1-4; maybe TRBD1 (5 bases). CDR1 SGHVS and CDR2 FQNEAQ come from the germline V gene. V gave up 5 bases and J gave up 4 bases, with 11 bases separating them. CDR3 length equals 14 residues. In nucleotides, the CDR3 is TGTGCCAGCAGCCCATATGGGGGTAATGAAAAACTGTTTTTT. Protein: CASSPYGGNEKLFF. Complete variable domain (other parts from reference TRBV7-8 and TRBJ1-4): GAGVSQSPRYKVAKRGQDVALRCDPISGHVSLFWYQQALGQGPEFLTYFQNEAQLDKSGLPSDRFFAERPEGSVSTLKIQRTQQEDSAVYLCASSPYGGNEKLFFGSGTQLSVL.

The chain employs TRBV19 and TRBJ2-1; perhaps TRBD2 as D (6 bases). The germline V gene has CDR1 LNHDA and CDR2 SQIVND (reference sequence). Trimming stripped 5 bases from V and 9 bases from J, with 11 bases between. This CDR3 contains 12 residues. CDR3 region: CASSGGEPEQFF. The CDR3 DNA reads TGTGCCAGTAGTGGAGGGGAACCTGAGCAGTTCTTC.

The genes are TRBV20-1 and TRBJ1-1; D might be TRBD1 (6 bases). Germline CDR1 DFQATT, CDR2 SNEGSKA (reference sequence). The CDR3 consists of 14 residues. V was pared by 6 bases and J by 0 bases, with 14 bases between. CDR3 residues: CSAPRDNMNTEAFF. In DNA, the CDR3 is TGCAGTGCGCCCCGGGACAACATGAACACTGAAGCTTTCTTT.

The genes are TRBV30 and TRBJ1-1, with D possibly matching TRBD1 (6 bases). Trimming took 5 bases from V and 0 from J, leaving 10 bases between them. The CDR3 length is 13 residues. The germline gives CDR1 GTSNPN, CDR2 SVGIG (reference sequence). For the CDR3, the DNA is TGTGCCTGGGAAGGACAGCTGAACACTGAAGCTTTCTTT. Its translation: CAWEGQLNTEAFF.

J is TRBJ2-1 and V is TRBV7-3; the match to TRBD2 covers 11 bases. CDR1 and CDR2 (germline): SGHTA, FQGTGA. This CDR3 spans 17 amino acids. Trimming cost V 1 base and J 8 bases; bases outside gene matches: 10. CDR3 sequence: CASSLMSVSGGAHEQFF. The CDR3 bases are TGTGCCAGCAGCTTAATGAGTGTTAGCGGGGGGGCTCATGAGCAGTTCTTC.

This rearrangement joins TRBV12-3 or TRBV12-4 to TRBJ1-2; D is undetermined. Trimming cost V 2 bases and J 3 bases, with 13 bases left between them. The CDR3 length is 15 residues. The CDR3 region is CASSLIVRADYGYTF. The DNA of the CDR3 is TGTGCCAGCAGTTTAATCGTACGGGCAGACTATGGCTACACCTTC.

The genes are TRBV13 and TRBJ1-2, with TRBD1 as a possible D gene (6 bases). Germline V gene data show CDR1 as PRHDT and CDR2 as FYEKMQ (reference sequence). With 6 bases removed from V and 6 bases from J, the gap between germline ends came to 17 bases. This CDR3 spans 14 amino acids. The CDR3 reads CASRSEGGANGYTF. CDR3 in DNA: TGTGCCAGCAGATCAGAGGGGGGCGCGAATGGCTACACCTTC.

V is TRBV20-1 and J is TRBJ1-5; TRBD1 might be the D (5 bases). The CDR3 extends over 15 amino acids. V was shortened by 7 bases and J by 4 bases, with 20 bases between the two germline ends. The germline V gene encodes CDR1 DFQATT and CDR2 SNEGSKA (reference sequence). CDR3 loop: CSVLRNLGTNQPQHF. The CDR3 DNA sequence: TGCAGTGTCTTAAGAAACCTAGGGACTAATCAGCCCCAGCATTTT.

The chain carries TRBV5-1 and TRBJ1-1; D is perhaps TRBD1 (6 bases). CDR3 size: 14 residues. Germline-derived CDR1 and CDR2 are SGHRS and YFSETQ. V was trimmed by 1 base and J by 1 base, leaving 8 bases between them. CDR3 DNA sequence: TGCGCCAGCAGCTTGAGGGGGTGGAACACTGAAGCTTTCTTT. Amino acid sequence: CASSLRGWNTEAFF.

For this clonotype: One junction end disagrees with the germline gene, perhaps due to a read error. This chain uses TRBV9 with TRBJ2-5; D gene unclear. The CDR3 runs to 13 residues. CDR1 is SGDLS and CDR2 is YYNGEE in the germline V gene. The DNA of the CDR3 is TGTGCCAACAGCGTAGGGCAAGAAGGCACCCAGTACTTC. Amino acids: CANSVGQEGTQYF.

This chain links TRBV6-5 with TRBJ1-1, with no clear D. Per the germline V gene, CDR1 is MNHEY and CDR2 is SVGAGI. The CDR3 length is 17 residues. Trimming stripped 0 bases from V and 1 base from J, with 15 bases between. This CDR3 is CASSYSLRGRRNTEAFF. The CDR3 nucleotides are TGTGCCAGCAGTTACTCGCTTCGAGGGCGGAGGAACACTGAAGCTTTCTTT.

The V gene is TRBV29-1, the J gene TRBJ2-7; the D gene is possibly TRBD1 (6 bases). The V gene lost 3 bases and the J gene lost 2 bases, with 14 bases spanning the gap. Germline CDR1 and CDR2: SQVTM and ANQGSEA. The CDR3 covers 14 residues. CDR3 sequence reads: CSVDPTGTAYEQYF. CDR3 bases: TGCAGCGTTGATCCGACAGGCACTGCCTACGAGCAGTACTTC.

The V and J genes are TRBV5-1 and TRBJ2-2, with 9 bases lining up with TRBD1. The ends lost 0 bases at V and 3 bases at J; junction bases unmatched: 3. The CDR3 extends over 16 amino acids. CDR1 and CDR2 from the germline V gene are SGHRS and YFSETQ. This CDR3 is CASSLVQGADTGELFF. Written as DNA, the CDR3 is TGCGCCAGCAGCTTGGTACAGGGGGCCGACACCGGGGAGCTGTTTTTT.

The chain is built from TRBV20-1 and TRBJ1-6; 9 bases align to TRBD1. This CDR3 comprises 13 residues. With 4 bases clipped from V and 14 bases from J, the junction kept 9 bases outside the gene matches. Germline CDR1 and CDR2: DFQATT and SNEGSKA (reference sequence). The CDR3 nucleotides are TGCAGTGCTACCCGGGACAGGGTATTTTCCCTCCACTTT. This translates into CSATRDRVFSLHF.

The V call is TRBV3-1, the J call TRBJ1-1; TRBD1 is a possible D gene (6 bases). Germline V gives CDR1 LGHDT, CDR2 YNNKEL (reference sequence). The CDR3 length is 17 residues. Trimming left V 5 bases short and J 1 base short, with 20 bases between. The CDR3 region has the DNA TGTGCCAGCAGCTCAAGCGGCGGGGGCGGATCGAACACTGAAGCTTTCTTT. It codes for CASSSSGGGGSNTEAFF.

V usage is TRBV9 and J usage is TRBJ1-6; D not certain. Germline lookup yields CDR1 SGDLS and CDR2 YYNGEE. The CDR3 consists of 15 residues. The V end lost 0 bases, the J end lost 7 bases, and 11 bases lay between the germline ends. CDR3 residues: CASSVEGFGNSPLHF. CDR3 nucleotide sequence: TGTGCCAGCAGCGTAGAAGGGTTTGGGAATTCACCCCTCCACTTT.

The chain links TRBV2 to TRBJ1-2; D perhaps matches TRBD1 (6 bases). Germline loops: CDR1 SNHLY, CDR2 FYNNEI. Trimming removed 5 bases at V and 6 bases at J, with 13 bases between. CDR3 length equals 13 residues. The CDR3 is CASSFTHRDGYTF. In DNA form, the CDR3 reads TGTGCCAGCAGTTTTACCCACAGGGATGGCTACACCTTC.

The chain employs TRBV14 and TRBJ1-3; no clear D gene. This CDR3 comprises 14 residues. CDR1 and CDR2 (germline): SGHDN, FVKESK. V lost 1 base and J 4 bases, leaving 8 bases between the germline ends. CDR3 coding DNA: TGTGCCAGCAGCCAAGCCGCAGGAGGAAACACCATATATTTT. Amino acid sequence: CASSQAAGGNTIYF. Complete variable domain (other parts from reference TRBV14 and TRBJ1-3): EAGVTQFPSHSVIEKGQTVTLRCDPISGHDNLYWYRRVMGKEIKFLLHFVKESKQDESGMPNNRFLAERTGGTYSTLKVQPAELEDSGVYFCASSQAAGGNTIYFGEGSWLTVV.

V and J are TRBV6-5 and TRBJ2-6, with 10 bases fitting TRBD1. The V and J ends lost 7 bases and 16 bases, in that order; junction bases with no gene match: 13. CDR3 length equals 14 residues. CDR1 MNHEY and CDR2 SVGAGI come from the germline V gene. CDR3 nucleotides: TGTGCCAGCACCCCGGGACAGGGGTCCTTCCCTCTGACTTTC. Its protein product is CASTPGQGSFPLTF.

This rearrangement joins TRBV9 to TRBJ2-7, with D unresolved. Trimming pared 0 bases from V and 2 bases from J, leaving 6 bases between. Looked up from germline, CDR1 is SGDLS and CDR2 is YYNGEE. CDR3 length: 13 amino acids. The CDR3 sequence is CASSVGVAYEQYF. CDR3 in DNA: TGTGCCAGCAGCGTAGGGGTGGCCTACGAGCAGTACTTC.

The chain couples TRBV7-2 to TRBJ1-5; 8 nucleotides match TRBD1. CDR3 length: 15 amino acids. CDR1 and CDR2 (germline): SGHTA, FQGNSA. With 5 bases clipped from V and 4 bases from J, the junction kept 7 bases outside the gene matches. In DNA, the CDR3 is TGTGCCAGCAGCATCACAGGGGGGAGTAATCAGCCCCAGCATTTT. This codes for CASSITGGSNQPQHF.

The CDR3: CASSLQGAPVYGYTF. The DNA of the CDR3 is TGCGCCAGCAGCTTACAGGGGGCGCCGGTCTATGGCTACACCTTC. The chain carries TRBV5-1 and TRBJ1-2; the match to TRBD1 covers 9 bases. The ends lost 2 bases at V and 4 bases at J; junction bases unmatched: 6. Germline CDR1 and CDR2: SGHRS and YFSETQ. This CDR3 spans 15 amino acids.

This clonotype was counted a single time. J is TRBJ2-7 and V is TRBV19; 10 bases map to TRBD1. Trimming took 3 bases from V and 5 from J; bases not matched to a gene: 4. Per germline, CDR1 LNHDA and CDR2 SQIVND (reference sequence). This CDR3 contains 14 residues. The CDR3: CASSMAGTGDEQYF. For the CDR3, the DNA is TGTGCCAGTAGTATGGCCGGGACAGGGGACGAGCAGTACTTC.